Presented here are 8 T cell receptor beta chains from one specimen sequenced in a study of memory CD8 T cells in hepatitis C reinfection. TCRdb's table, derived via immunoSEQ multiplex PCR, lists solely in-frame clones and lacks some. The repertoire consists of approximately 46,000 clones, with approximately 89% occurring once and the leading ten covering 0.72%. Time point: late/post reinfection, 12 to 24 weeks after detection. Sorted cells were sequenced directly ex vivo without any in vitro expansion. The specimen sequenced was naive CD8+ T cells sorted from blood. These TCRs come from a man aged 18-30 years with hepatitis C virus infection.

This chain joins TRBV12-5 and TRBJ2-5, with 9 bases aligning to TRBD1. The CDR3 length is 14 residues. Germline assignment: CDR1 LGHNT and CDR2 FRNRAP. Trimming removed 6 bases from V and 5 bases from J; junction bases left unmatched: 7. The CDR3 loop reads CASGPGQGRETQYF. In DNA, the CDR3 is TGTGCTAGTGGCCCGGGACAGGGTCGGGAGACCCAGTACTTC.

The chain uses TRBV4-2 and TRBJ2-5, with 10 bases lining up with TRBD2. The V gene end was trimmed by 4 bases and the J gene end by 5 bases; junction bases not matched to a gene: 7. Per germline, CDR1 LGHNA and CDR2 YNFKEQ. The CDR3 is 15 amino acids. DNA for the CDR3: TGTGCCAGCAGCCCCTTAGCGGGAGGAAGGGAGACCCAGTACTTC. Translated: CASSPLAGGRETQYF.

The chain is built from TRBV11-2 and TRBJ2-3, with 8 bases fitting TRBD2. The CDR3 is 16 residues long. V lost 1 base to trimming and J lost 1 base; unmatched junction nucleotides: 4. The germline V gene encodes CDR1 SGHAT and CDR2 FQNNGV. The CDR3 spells CASSLAGGQGTDTQYF. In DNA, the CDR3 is TGTGCCAGCAGCTTAGCGGGGGGGCAGGGCACAGATACGCAGTATTTT. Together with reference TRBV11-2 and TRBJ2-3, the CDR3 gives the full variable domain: EAGVAQSPRYKIIEKRQSVAFWCNPISGHATLYWYQQILGQGPKLLIQFQNNGVVDDSQLPKDRFSAERLKGVDSTLKIQPAKLEDSAVYLCASSLAGGQGTDTQYFGPGTRLTVL.

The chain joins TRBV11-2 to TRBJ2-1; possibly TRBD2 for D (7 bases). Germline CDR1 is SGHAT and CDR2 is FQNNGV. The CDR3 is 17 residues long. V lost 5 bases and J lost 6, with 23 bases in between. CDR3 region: CASSTTPLGEGVNEQFF. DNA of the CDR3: TGTGCCAGCAGCACAACCCCCCTAGGGGAGGGGGTCAATGAGCAGTTCTTC.

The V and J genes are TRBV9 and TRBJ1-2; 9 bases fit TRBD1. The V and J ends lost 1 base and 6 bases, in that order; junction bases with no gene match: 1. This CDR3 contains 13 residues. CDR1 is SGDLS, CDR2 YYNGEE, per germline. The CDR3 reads CASSVRTGDGYTF. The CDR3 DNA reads TGTGCCAGCAGCGTAAGGACAGGGGATGGCTACACCTTC.

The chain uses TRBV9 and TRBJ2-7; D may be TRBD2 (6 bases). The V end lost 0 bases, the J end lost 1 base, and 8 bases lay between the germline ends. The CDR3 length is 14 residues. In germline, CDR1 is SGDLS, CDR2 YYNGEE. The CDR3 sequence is CASSVGGESYEQYF. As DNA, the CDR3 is TGTGCCAGCAGCGTAGGGGGGGAATCCTACGAGCAGTACTTC.

The CDR3 region is CASSFRQSPGELFF. CDR3 DNA: TGTGCCAGCAGCTTCCGACAGTCCCCCGGGGAGCTGTTTTTT. The chain joins TRBV11-3 to TRBJ2-2, with D possibly TRBD1 on 5 matching bases. This CDR3 region has 14 residues. Germline CDR1 SGHNT, CDR2 YENEEA. The V and J ends lost 3 bases and 6 bases respectively, with 11 bases between them. Full variable domain (rest looked up from reference TRBV11-3 and TRBJ2-2): EAGVVQSPRYKIIEKKQPVAFWCNPISGHNTLYWYLQNLGQGPELLIRYENEEAVDDSQLPKDRFSAERLKGVDSTLKIQPAELGDSAVYLCASSFRQSPGELFFGEGSRLTVL.

The CDR3 loop is CASSLGQGNYGYTF. The CDR3, as DNA: TGTGCCAGCAGCCTAGGACAGGGCAACTATGGCTACACCTTC. The V call is TRBV6-6, the J call TRBJ1-2, with 8 bases aligning to TRBD1. Unmatched junction bases numbered 5, after V lost 6 bases and J lost 2 bases. Per germline, CDR1 MNHNY and CDR2 SVGAGI (reference sequence). The CDR3 extends over 14 amino acids.